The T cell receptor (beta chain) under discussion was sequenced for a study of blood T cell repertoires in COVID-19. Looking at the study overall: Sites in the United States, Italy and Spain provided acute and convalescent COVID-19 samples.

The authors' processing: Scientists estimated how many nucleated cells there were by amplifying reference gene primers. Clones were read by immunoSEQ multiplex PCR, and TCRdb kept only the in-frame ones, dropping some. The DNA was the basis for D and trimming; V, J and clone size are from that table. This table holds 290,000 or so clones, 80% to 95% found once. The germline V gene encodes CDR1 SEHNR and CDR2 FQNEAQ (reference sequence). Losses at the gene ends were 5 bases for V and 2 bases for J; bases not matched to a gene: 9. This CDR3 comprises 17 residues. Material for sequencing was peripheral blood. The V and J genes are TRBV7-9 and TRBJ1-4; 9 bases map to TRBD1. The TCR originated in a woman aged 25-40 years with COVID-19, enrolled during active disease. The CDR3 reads CASSRGTGLGTNEKLFF. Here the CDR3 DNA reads TGTGCCAGCAGCCGCGGGACAGGGTTGGGCACTAATGAAAAACTGTTTTTT.